This T cell receptor (beta chain) was sequenced in a study of human T cells and chemical hapten exposure (dated by TCRdb to about 2021). A note on the overall study: For sensitization, 2% DPC in acetone was applied to a roughly 2 cm by roughly 2 cm area of upper inner arm skin. Throughout the approximately 22-week study period, patients were also given weekly therapeutic DPC doses on the scalp. Patch tests used Finn chambers with 0.01% DPC on the upper back, scored after 6 days by International Contact Dermatitis Research Group standards. Most of the patients in the cohort were female, and the cohort covered alopecia areata with under or over 50% scalp involvement, alopecia totalis and alopecia universalis. The libraries were sequenced as a pool, and the TCR yield per sample differed mostly because of small variations in library volumes within the pool. In alopecia patients, the study followed how the peripheral blood TCR repertoire changed in vivo over primary and secondary sensitization to diphenylcyclopropenone (DPC), a hapten. Blood was sampled from patients pre-sensitization (week 0) and at 2, 6 and about 24 weeks after DPC sensitization. For TCR sequencing, blood came from 25 to 35 alopecia patients at anywhere from one to four time points (pre-sensitization, 2, 6 and 24 weeks).

Overall study outcomes, separate from this receptor: Expanded TCRs formed significantly more large CDR3 similarity clusters than pre-sensitization or healthy control sets, consistent with antigen-driven responses. Repeated subsampling changed both the strength of the expansion versus patch-test correlation and the threshold at which that correlation became significant. Patch test score was positively correlated with the number of PT1 expanded TCRs, with significance at thresholds 8, 16 and 32 but not at 4. DPC sensitization did not change the number of TCRs with a frequency above 1 in 1000, and there was no evidence of changes in global repertoire structure. All patients had alopecia, a presumed autoimmune disease, so their immune response might differ from that of healthy individuals.

The time point label on this specimen signifies: patch test 1, 2 weeks after DPC sensitization. According to the study, the label for this sample's treatment or condition signals: therapeutic diphenylcyclopropenone sensitization with weekly scalp DPC. Blood at each patch-test visit was drawn before the patch test was applied. Patients were eligible if aged 18 to 70, diagnosed with alopecia and judged suitable for DPC therapy, and pregnant patients were excluded. Unfractionated whole blood was collected in Tempus Blood RNA tubes, and total RNA was extracted from that blood. The germline V gene supplies CDR1 SGHAT and CDR2 FQNNGV. Trimmed from V: 5 bases; trimmed from J: 2 bases; junction bases lacking a gene match: 11. Counted from cysteine to phenylalanine, this CDR3 has 18 amino acids. The kept DNA is CDR3 alone, 54 bases in frame from the first base. Libraries were built with RACE. Sequencing used a NextSeq 500. Library preparation attached unique molecular identifiers to individual cDNA molecules for quantitative, reproducible TCR counting. From each blood RNA sample, both TCR alpha and TCR beta chains were sequenced. The authors' pipeline ran thus. A median of around 100,000 TCRs per sample was observed, with a range of about 23,224 to 750,000. The Decombinator software suite was used to annotate V, J and CDR3 in the TCR reads. Every sample was subsampled to the same number of TCRs (28,000) for the PS versus PT1 abundance plots. Expanded TCRs were defined as absent before sensitization and observed at least eight times at the 2-week time point. TCRdb trimmed public reads at Q25 via fastp, called clones via MiXCR and kept in-frame beta chains. Identical CDR3 protein sequences are pooled into one entry, listed with their most common genes and DNA. The V and J calls were determined by TCRdb, not by the authors. The sample table lists roughly 380,000 distinct CDR3 sequences, around 4.8% of them with a count of one. Approximately 2.5% of the sample comes from the top ten.

There are a few counts of this clonotype. Its antigen target is currently unknown. Per-nucleotide qualities are absent, and no much larger clonotype sits a single base away. Recombination connected TRBV11-2 to TRBJ1-5, with TRBD1 identical over 11 junction bases. This TCR was recovered from a woman aged 45-65 years with alopecia areata. Some clones in this sample may be carry-over from other donors' samples. The sample consisted of whole blood, taken in connection with sensitization to the hapten diphenylcyclopropenone (DPC). The CDR3 reads CASSGLDRGRTCNQPQHF. The sequence in DNA is TGTGCCAGCAGCGGCTTGGACAGGGGGCGGACATGCAATCAGCCCCAGCATTTT.